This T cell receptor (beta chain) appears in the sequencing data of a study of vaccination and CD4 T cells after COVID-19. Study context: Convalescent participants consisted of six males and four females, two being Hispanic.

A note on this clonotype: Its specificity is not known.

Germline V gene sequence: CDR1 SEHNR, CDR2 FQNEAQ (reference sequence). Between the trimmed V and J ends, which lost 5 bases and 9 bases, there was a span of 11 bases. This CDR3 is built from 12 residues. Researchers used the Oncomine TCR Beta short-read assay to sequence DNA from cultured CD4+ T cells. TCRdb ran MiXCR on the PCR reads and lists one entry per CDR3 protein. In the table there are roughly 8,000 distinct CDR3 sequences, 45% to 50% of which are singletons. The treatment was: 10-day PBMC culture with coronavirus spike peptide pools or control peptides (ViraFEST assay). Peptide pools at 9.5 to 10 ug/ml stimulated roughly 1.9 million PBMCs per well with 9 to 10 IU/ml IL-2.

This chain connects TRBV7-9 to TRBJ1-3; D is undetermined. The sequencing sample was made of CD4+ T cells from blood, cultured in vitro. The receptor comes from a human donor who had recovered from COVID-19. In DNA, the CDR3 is TGTGCCAGCAGCCCCGGCACGGCCACCATATATTTT. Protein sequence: CASSPGTATIYF.